The 10 T cell receptor beta chains given below trace back to one sample, sequenced in a study of T cell changes during pregnancy in multiple sclerosis (dated by TCRdb to between 2019 and 2020). Library construction relied on the immunoSEQ multiplex PCR assay. Held by TCRdb, this immuneACCESS table contains in-frame sequences only and omits some clones. Under half of the omission traces to an unresolved V gene where checked; the cause of the rest is unknown. This sample lists roughly 100,000 clones; 91% were detected once. Around 1.7% of the sample lies in the top ten. The sample was peripheral blood, taken after pregnancy. These receptors came from a female donor in good health, enrolled as a control in a pregnancy study.

This clone was seen once. The chain employs TRBV7-2 and TRBJ1-4, with a possible D match to TRBD1 (5 bases). Between the trimmed V and J ends, which lost 5 bases and 0 bases, there was a span of 10 bases. Germline assignment: CDR1 SGHTA and CDR2 FQGNSA. The CDR3 has 15 amino acids. This CDR3 reads CASSPDRATNEKLFF. CDR3 coding DNA: TGTGCCAGCAGCCCTGACAGAGCAACTAATGAAAAACTGTTTTTT.

The CDR3 region has the DNA TGTGCCAGCTCGGGACACAAGACCGGGGAGCTGTTTTTT. It codes for CASSGHKTGELFF. This chain connects TRBV2 to TRBJ2-2; D possibly corresponds to TRBD1 (6 bases). The CDR3 sequence is 13 residues long. CDR1 SNHLY and CDR2 FYNNEI come from the germline V gene. The V and J ends lost 8 bases and 5 bases respectively, with 12 bases between them.

The chain combines TRBV6-5 with TRBJ1-2; D may be TRBD1 (6 bases). V lost 0 bases, J lost 4 bases, and 6 bases lay in between. This CDR3 is built from 13 residues. Germline V gene sequence: CDR1 MNHEY, CDR2 SVGAGI. CDR3 nucleotides: TGTGCCAGCAGTTACTCGACAGGCTATGGCTACACCTTC. Protein sequence: CASSYSTGYGYTF.

The chain combines TRBV7-3 with TRBJ2-5; D unresolved. Trimming left V 1 base short and J 5 bases short, with 8 bases between. CDR3 length equals 13 residues. Looked up from germline, CDR1 is SGHTA and CDR2 is FQGTGA. CDR3 residues: CASSLRSGETQYF. The CDR3 region has the DNA TGTGCCAGCAGCTTAAGGTCGGGTGAGACCCAGTACTTC.

This chain links TRBV28 with TRBJ1-4; 7 bases are a match to TRBD1. V was clipped by 5 bases and J by 4 bases; unmatched bases: 7. CDR1 is MDHEN, CDR2 SYDVKM, per germline. The CDR3 totals 15 residues. CDR3 nucleotides: TGTGCCAGCAGTGCCGGGACAGCAGATAATGAAAAACTGTTTTTT. Its translation: CASSAGTADNEKLFF.

V gene TRBV6-5 combines with J gene TRBJ2-5, with TRBD1 matching 11 bases. Per the germline V gene, CDR1 is MNHEY and CDR2 is SVGAGI. After removal of 2 bases from V and 3 bases from J, the junction contained 5 bases not matched to a gene. CDR3 size: 16 residues. CDR3 protein: CASSYQDRGLEETQYF. The CDR3 coding sequence is TGTGCCAGCAGTTACCAGGACAGGGGGCTGGAAGAGACCCAGTACTTC.

The chain employs TRBV28 and TRBJ1-2, with TRBD1 matching 7 bases. Germline V lookup: CDR1 MDHEN, CDR2 SYDVKM. The CDR3 is made up of 14 amino acids. Trimming at V came to 3 bases and at J to 4 bases, leaving 5 bases not matched to a gene. CDR3 sequence: CASSFATGIYGYTF. Here the CDR3 DNA reads TGTGCCAGCAGTTTTGCGACAGGGATCTATGGCTACACCTTC.

The chain has TRBV19 and TRBJ2-7; D might be TRBD1 (6 bases). This CDR3 has 15 amino acids. The germline V gene encodes CDR1 LNHDA and CDR2 SQIVND (reference sequence). The germline V and J ends were trimmed by 3 bases and 4 bases, with 16 bases remaining between them. This chain's CDR3 is CASSMGRGPHYEQYF. The CDR3 DNA reads as TGTGCCAGTAGTATGGGCAGGGGACCCCATTACGAGCAGTACTTC.

V is TRBV7-2 and J is TRBJ1-5; D perhaps matches TRBD1 (6 bases). Germline values: CDR1 SGHTA, CDR2 FQGNSA. This CDR3 comprises 15 residues. Trimming pared 4 bases from V and 3 bases from J, leaving 13 bases between. The CDR3 sequence is CASSYQTGDNQPQHF. The DNA for the CDR3 is TGTGCCAGCAGCTACCAGACAGGAGACAATCAGCCCCAGCATTTT.

The V call is TRBV21-1, the J call TRBJ1-3; the D segment call TRBD1 is taken from the table without a DNA check. TRBV21-1 corresponds to a pseudogene. There are 18 residues in the CDR3. CDR3 in amino acids: CASSKGKVLAGLKNTIYF. The CDR3 DNA is TGTGCCAGCAGCAAAGGGAAAGTATTGGCAGGGTTAAAAAACACCATATATTTT.